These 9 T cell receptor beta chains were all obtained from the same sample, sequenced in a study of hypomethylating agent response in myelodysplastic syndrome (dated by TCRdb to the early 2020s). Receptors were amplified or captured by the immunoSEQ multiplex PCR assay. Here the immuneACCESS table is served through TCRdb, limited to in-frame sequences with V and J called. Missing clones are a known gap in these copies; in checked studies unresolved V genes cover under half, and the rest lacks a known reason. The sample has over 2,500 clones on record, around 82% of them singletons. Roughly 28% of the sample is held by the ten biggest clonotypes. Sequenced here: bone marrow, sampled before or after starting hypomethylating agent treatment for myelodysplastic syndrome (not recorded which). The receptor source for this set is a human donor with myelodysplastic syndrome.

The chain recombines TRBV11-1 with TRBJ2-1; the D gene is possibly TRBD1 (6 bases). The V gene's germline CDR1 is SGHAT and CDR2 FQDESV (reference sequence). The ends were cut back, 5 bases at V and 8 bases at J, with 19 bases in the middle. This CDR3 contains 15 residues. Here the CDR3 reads CASSLEAGVIDEQFF. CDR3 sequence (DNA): TGTGCCAGCAGCCTAGAGGCAGGGGTGATCGATGAGCAGTTCTTC. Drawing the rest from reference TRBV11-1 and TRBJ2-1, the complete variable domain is EAEVAQSPRYKITEKSQAVAFWCDPISGHATLYWYRQILGQGPELLVQFQDESVVDDSQLPKDRFSAERLKGVDSTLKIQPAELGDSAMYLCASSLEAGVIDEQFFGPGTRLTVL.

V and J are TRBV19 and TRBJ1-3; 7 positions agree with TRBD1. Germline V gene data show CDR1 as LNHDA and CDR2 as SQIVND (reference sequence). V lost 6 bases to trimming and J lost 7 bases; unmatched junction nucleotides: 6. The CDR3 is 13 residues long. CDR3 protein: CASRPQGGNTIYF. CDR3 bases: TGTGCCAGTAGGCCTCAGGGGGGCAACACCATATATTTT.

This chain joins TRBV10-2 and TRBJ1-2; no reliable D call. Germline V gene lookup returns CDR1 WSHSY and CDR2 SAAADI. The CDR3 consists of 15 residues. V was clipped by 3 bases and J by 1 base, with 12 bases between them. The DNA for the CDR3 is TGCGCCAGCAGTGACCCTTCCGACAATAACTATGGCTACACCTTC. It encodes CASSDPSDNNYGYTF.

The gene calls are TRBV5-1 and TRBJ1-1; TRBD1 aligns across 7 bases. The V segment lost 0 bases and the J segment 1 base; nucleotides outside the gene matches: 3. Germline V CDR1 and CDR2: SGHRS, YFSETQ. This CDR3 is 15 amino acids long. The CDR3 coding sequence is TGCGCCAGCAGCTTGGCCGGGACAGCGAACACTGAAGCTTTCTTT. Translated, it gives CASSLAGTANTEAFF. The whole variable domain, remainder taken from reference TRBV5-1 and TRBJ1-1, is KAGVTQTPRYLIKTRGQQVTLSCSPISGHRSVSWYQQTPGQGLQFLFEYFSETQRNKGNFPGRFSGRQFSNSRSEMNVSTLELGDSALYLCASSLAGTANTEAFFGQGTRLTVV.

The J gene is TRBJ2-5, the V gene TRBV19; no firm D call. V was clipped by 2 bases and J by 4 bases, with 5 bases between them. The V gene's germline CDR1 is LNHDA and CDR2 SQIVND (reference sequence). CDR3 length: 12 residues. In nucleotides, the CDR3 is TGTGCCAGTAGTATAATGAGAGAGACCCAGTACTTC. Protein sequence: CASSIMRETQYF. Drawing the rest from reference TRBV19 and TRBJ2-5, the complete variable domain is DGGITQSPKYLFRKEGQNVTLSCEQNLNHDAMYWYRQDPGQGLRLIYYSQIVNDFQKGDIAEGYSVSREKKESFPLTVTSAQKNPTAFYLCASSIMRETQYFGPGTRLLVL.

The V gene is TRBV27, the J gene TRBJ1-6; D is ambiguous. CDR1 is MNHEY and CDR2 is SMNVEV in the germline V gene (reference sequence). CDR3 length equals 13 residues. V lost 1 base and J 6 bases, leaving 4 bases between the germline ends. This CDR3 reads CASSLFVNSPLHF. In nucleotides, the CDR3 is TGTGCCAGCAGTTTATTTGTTAATTCACCCCTCCACTTT.

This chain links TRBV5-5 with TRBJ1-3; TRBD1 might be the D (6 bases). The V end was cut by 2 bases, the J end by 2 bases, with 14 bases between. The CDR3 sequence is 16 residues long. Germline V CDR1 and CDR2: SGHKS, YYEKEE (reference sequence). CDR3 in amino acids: CASSLIRGAPGNTIYF. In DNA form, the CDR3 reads TGTGCCAGCAGCTTAATCAGGGGCGCGCCTGGAAACACCATATATTTT. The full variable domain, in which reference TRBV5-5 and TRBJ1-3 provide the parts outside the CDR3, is DAGVTQSPTHLIKTRGQQVTLRCSPISGHKSVSWYQQVLGQGPQFIFQYYEKEERGRGNFPDRFSARQFPNYSSELNVNALLLGDSALYLCASSLIRGAPGNTIYFGEGSWLTVV.

The CDR3 coding sequence is TGTGCCAGCAGCGTCTGGCAGGGGGCGACGGATGAGCAGTTCTTC. Encoded protein: CASSVWQGATDEQFF. The V and J genes are TRBV9 and TRBJ2-1, with 8 nucleotides matching TRBD1. In germline, CDR1 is SGDLS, CDR2 YYNGEE. Unmatched junction bases numbered 9, after V lost 2 bases and J lost 8 bases. The CDR3 runs 15 residues.

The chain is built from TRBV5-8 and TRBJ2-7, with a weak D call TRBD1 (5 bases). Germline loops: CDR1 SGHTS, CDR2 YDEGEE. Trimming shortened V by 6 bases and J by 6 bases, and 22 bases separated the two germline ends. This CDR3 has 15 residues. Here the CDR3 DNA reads TGTGCCAGCACCCCATTGGCAGGGTACGGGCGCGAGCAGTACTTC. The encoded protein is CASTPLAGYGREQYF.